This T cell receptor (beta chain) was captured in a study of shared clonotypes between healthy human individuals. Study overall: Donor ages ranged 18 to 49 years: a couple of women, a few men. Study-wide results and caveats: The study generally estimated greater richness for naive than memory subsets.

As concerns this clone: The target antigen is unknown.

Measured with immunoSEQ multiplex PCR; TCRdb has only the in-frame clones, and not every one. The sample consists of about 2.4 million clones, approximately 93% of them appearing once. V lost 3 bases to trimming and J lost 2 bases; unmatched junction nucleotides: 9. The length of the CDR3 is 17 residues. Germline CDR1 is SGHTA and CDR2 is FQGTGA. Subsets obtained from CD4+ cells comprised CD45RA+ naive and CD45RA-negative memory cells. Sequenced: naive CD4+ T cells from PBMCs. Subset here: CD45RA+ positively selected. This chain joins TRBV7-3 and TRBJ2-3; 9 bases map to TRBD1. The origin of this receptor is a man aged 18 to 30 in good health. Some clones in this sample may be carry-over from other donors' samples. For the CDR3, the DNA is TGTGCCAGCAGCTTGGTGGGAACAGGGGGCTACACAGATACGCAGTATTTT. This gives the protein CASSLVGTGGYTDTQYF.